A single sample gave rise to the 32 T cell receptor beta chains below, sequenced in a study of blood T cell repertoires in COVID-19. The repertoire was sequenced with immunoSEQ multiplex PCR; TCRdb's copy has only in-frame clones and lacks some. This table has roughly 200,000 clones, 75% to 85% appearing once. The material sequenced was peripheral blood. The receptors shown here come from a woman aged 40 to 50 with COVID-19, enrolled during active disease.

This clone was counted between two and nine times. V gene TRBV5-4 combines with J gene TRBJ1-1, with D maybe TRBD1 (5 bases). The CDR3 sequence is 13 residues long. In germline, CDR1 is SGHNT, CDR2 YYREEE (reference sequence). Trimming cost V 1 base and J 3 bases, with 7 bases left between them. CDR3 nucleotide sequence: TGTGCCAGCAGCTTGTCGGGGGACACTGAAGCTTTCTTT. Its translation: CASSLSGDTEAFF.

This chain's CDR3 is CASSYDSGRGRGYTF. In DNA, the CDR3 is TGCGCCAGCAGTTACGACAGTGGCAGGGGGCGAGGCTACACCTTC. The V gene is TRBV5-1, the J gene TRBJ1-2; 8 nucleotides agree with TRBD1. J was trimmed by 8 bases and V by 5 bases; bases with no gene match: 14. Germline values: CDR1 SGHRS, CDR2 YFSETQ. There are 15 residues in the CDR3.

The J gene is TRBJ1-5, the V gene TRBV18; D is unresolved. CDR1 is KGHSH and CDR2 is LQKENI in the germline V gene. Trimming removed 3 bases at V and 7 bases at J, with 16 bases between. The CDR3 spans 15 residues. CDR3 nucleotides: TGTGCCAGCTCACCGACGACGGGAAAGGAACAGCCCCAGCATTTT. It translates to CASSPTTGKEQPQHF. The full variable domain, in which reference TRBV18 and TRBJ1-5 provide the parts outside the CDR3, is NAGVMQNPRHLVRRRGQEARLRCSPMKGHSHVYWYRQLPEEGLKFMVYLQKENIIDESGMPKERFSAEFPKEGPSILRIQQVVRGDSAAYFCASSPTTGKEQPQHFGDGTRLSIL.

The CDR3 sequence: CASSKDTATYNSPLHF. The CDR3 DNA follows: TGTGCCAGCAGCAAGGACACGGCTACCTATAATTCACCCCTCCACTTT. This chain uses TRBV5-4 with TRBJ1-6, with D perhaps matching TRBD1 (5 bases). V gave up 4 bases and J gave up 2 bases, with 13 bases separating them. The CDR3 sequence is 16 residues long. The germline CDR1 and CDR2 sequences are SGHNT and YYREEE (reference sequence).

This chain uses TRBV5-4 with TRBJ1-2; 7 bases agree with TRBD1. CDR1 and CDR2 from the germline V gene are SGHNT and YYREEE (reference sequence). Trimming took 4 bases from V and 8 from J; bases not matched to a gene: 8. This CDR3 has 13 residues. This chain's CDR3 is CASSLGGAGGYTF. The CDR3, as DNA: TGTGCCAGCAGCCTAGGGGGCGCAGGGGGCTACACCTTC.

J is TRBJ2-7 and V is TRBV7-2, with 7 bases identical to TRBD2. V shed 7 bases and J 1 base; nucleotides not matched to a gene: 16. The CDR3 consists of 17 residues. Germline V gene lookup returns CDR1 SGHTA and CDR2 FQGNSA. CDR3 protein: CASTDGGFGARSYEQYF. The CDR3 DNA sequence: TGTGCCAGCACCGACGGGGGGTTCGGAGCCAGATCCTACGAGCAGTACTTC.

The V call is TRBV4-3, the J call TRBJ2-1, with TRBD2 matching 7 bases. V dropped 4 bases and J dropped 4; count of bases not matched to a gene: 10. There are 16 residues in the CDR3. CDR1 and CDR2 (germline): LGHNA, YSLEER. As DNA, the CDR3 is TGCGCCAGCAGCCGCGTTGCTAGCGGAGATTACAATGAGCAGTTCTTC. This translates into CASSRVASGDYNEQFF.

The chain combines TRBV6-2 or TRBV6-3 with TRBJ2-3; a weak D match, TRBD1 (6 bases). Germline V CDR1 and CDR2: MNHEY, SVGEGT. The CDR3 length is 15 residues. The germline V and J ends were trimmed by 4 bases and 6 bases, with 17 bases remaining between them. CDR3 in amino acids: CASSSPQTGRDTQYF. The CDR3 bases are TGTGCCAGCAGTTCCCCCCAGACAGGCCGGGATACGCAGTATTTT.

The chain is built from TRBV5-1 and TRBJ2-7, with 7 positions matching TRBD1. V was pared by 5 bases and J by 2 bases, with 7 bases of the junction left unmatched. The CDR3 is 14 residues long. Germline loops: CDR1 SGHRS, CDR2 YFSETQ. The CDR3 coding sequence is TGCGCCAGCAGTAGACTACAGGGGACCTACGAGCAGTACTTC. Its protein product is CASSRLQGTYEQYF.

This chain uses TRBV6-5 with TRBJ2-7, with 7 bases aligning to TRBD1. The V segment lost 2 bases and the J segment 0 bases; nucleotides outside the gene matches: 1. The CDR3 sequence is 14 residues long. Germline assignment: CDR1 MNHEY and CDR2 SVGAGI. The CDR3 region has the DNA TGTGCCAGCAGTTACGCAGGGGGCTCCTACGAGCAGTACTTC. It codes for CASSYAGGSYEQYF.

The chain links TRBV9 to TRBJ1-4; a possible D gene is TRBD1 (5 bases). Germline values: CDR1 SGDLS, CDR2 YYNGEE. The CDR3 is 14 residues long. V was shortened by 4 bases and J by 8 bases, with 15 bases between the two germline ends. CDR3 residues: CASSPRGGEEKLFF. The CDR3 nucleotides read TGTGCCAGCAGCCCCCGGGGGGGGGAGGAAAAACTGTTTTTT.

In its sample, this clone was seen once. This chain links TRBV6-5 with TRBJ1-2; D remains ambiguous. The CDR3 sequence is 13 residues long. In germline, CDR1 is MNHEY, CDR2 SVGAGI. The V and J ends lost 2 bases and 2 bases respectively, with 6 bases between them. The CDR3 DNA reads TGTGCCAGCAGTTACGACAAGAACTATGGCTACACCTTC. It translates to CASSYDKNYGYTF.

This clone occurred many times. The chain has TRBV27 and TRBJ1-1; 9 nucleotides match TRBD1. Germline values: CDR1 MNHEY, CDR2 SMNVEV (reference sequence). V lost 5 bases to trimming and J lost 9 bases; unmatched junction nucleotides: 4. The CDR3 is made up of 12 amino acids. As DNA, the CDR3 is TGTGCCAGCAGTCAGGGACAGGGACAAGCTTTCTTT. It yields the protein CASSQGQGQAFF.

This chain links TRBV30 with TRBJ2-7; 12 bases match TRBD2. The CDR3 is 15 amino acids. The ends lost 5 bases at V and 0 bases at J; junction bases unmatched: 5. CDR1 is GTSNPN, CDR2 SVGIG, per germline (reference sequence). This CDR3 is CAWGRLAGASYEQYF. CDR3 nucleotide sequence: TGTGCCTGGGGTCGACTAGCGGGGGCCTCCTACGAGCAGTACTTC.

The CDR3 here is CATAGVLAKNIQYF. The CDR3 coding sequence is TGTGCCACCGCGGGGGTACTAGCCAAAAACATTCAGTACTTC. The chain recombines TRBV19 with TRBJ2-4, with TRBD2 matching over 7 bases. The CDR3 totals 14 residues. Trimming took 10 bases from V and 0 from J; bases not matched to a gene: 6. The germline gives CDR1 LNHDA, CDR2 SQIVND (reference sequence).

The rearrangement joins TRBV7-9 to TRBJ2-7, with D possibly matching TRBD2 (5 bases). Germline assignment: CDR1 SEHNR and CDR2 FQNEAQ (reference sequence). The CDR3 runs 13 residues. V was shortened by 5 bases and J by 4 bases, with 12 bases between the two germline ends. CDR3 DNA: TGTGCCAGCAGCGCGGGCCTCGGGTACGAGCAGTACTTC. Its translation: CASSAGLGYEQYF.

The V gene is TRBV7-2, the J gene TRBJ2-2; perhaps TRBD2 as D (5 bases). The germline gives CDR1 SGHTA, CDR2 FQGNSA. The ends were cut back, 4 bases at V and 3 bases at J, with 9 bases in the middle. The CDR3 extends over 14 amino acids. CDR3 DNA sequence: TGTGCCAGCAGCTCCACTAGGGACACCGGGGAGCTGTTTTTT. Translation: CASSSTRDTGELFF.

The chain is built from TRBV3-1 (or the pseudogene TRBV3-2) and TRBJ1-6; the D gene is possibly TRBD1 (5 bases). Germline V gene lookup returns CDR1 LGHDT and CDR2 YNNKEL (reference sequence). V lost 0 bases and J lost 9, with 18 bases in between. The CDR3 runs to 17 residues. In DNA, the CDR3 is TGTGCCAGCAGCCAAGAAGCGTTTGGGGCAGGAATTTCACCCCTCCACTTT. Protein sequence: CASSQEAFGAGISPLHF.

The chain has TRBV6-6 and TRBJ2-7, with 7 bases fitting TRBD2. Germline V CDR1 and CDR2: MNHNY, SVGAGI (reference sequence). V was pared by 5 bases and J by 3 bases, with 10 bases of the junction left unmatched. The CDR3 covers 15 residues. CDR3 loop: CASSVSGIPIYEQYF. Written as DNA, the CDR3 is TGTGCCAGCAGTGTGAGCGGGATTCCAATCTACGAGCAGTACTTC.

This chain uses TRBV28 with TRBJ1-5; D is ambiguous. CDR1 and CDR2 (germline): MDHEN, SYDVKM. V was cut by 2 bases and J by 7 bases, with 12 bases left in between. The CDR3 is 14 amino acids. The CDR3: CASSLGQAEQPQHF. CDR3 DNA: TGTGCCAGCAGTTTAGGGCAGGCAGAGCAGCCCCAGCATTTT.

V and J are TRBV27 and TRBJ2-7; 7 nucleotides agree with TRBD1. The CDR3 is 14 residues long. With 3 bases clipped from V and 3 bases from J, the junction kept 5 bases outside the gene matches. Germline values: CDR1 MNHEY, CDR2 SMNVEV (reference sequence). The CDR3 DNA follows: TGTGCCAGCAGTTTCACGGGACAGTACTACGAGCAGTACTTC. It is translated as CASSFTGQYYEQYF.

This chain connects TRBV7-9 to TRBJ2-3; 7 bases are a match to TRBD1. This CDR3 comprises 16 residues. The V segment lost 7 bases and the J segment 0 bases; nucleotides outside the gene matches: 10. Germline V lookup: CDR1 SEHNR, CDR2 FQNEAQ (reference sequence). The CDR3 spells CASILAGTASTDTQYF. As DNA, the CDR3 is TGTGCCAGCATCCTAGCCGGGACAGCTAGCACAGATACGCAGTATTTT.

The chain uses TRBV5-1 and TRBJ2-1; 7 nucleotides line up with TRBD2. Germline V gene lookup returns CDR1 SGHRS and CDR2 YFSETQ. The CDR3 extends over 17 amino acids. V was clipped by 3 bases and J by 6 bases; unmatched bases: 15. This CDR3 is CASSWGDGLDVRNEQFF. In DNA form, the CDR3 reads TGCGCCAGCAGCTGGGGGGACGGACTAGACGTACGCAATGAGCAGTTCTTC.

V and J are TRBV4-3 and TRBJ2-7; unclear D gene. Looked up from germline, CDR1 is LGHNA and CDR2 is YSLEER. The CDR3 spans 15 residues. V gave up 0 bases and J gave up 0 bases, with 9 bases separating them. CDR3 loop: CASSQDVISSYEQYF. The CDR3 DNA follows: TGCGCCAGCAGCCAAGATGTAATCAGCTCCTACGAGCAGTACTTC.

This chain uses TRBV9 with TRBJ2-3; 9 nucleotides line up with TRBD2. V gave up 4 bases and J gave up 0 bases; unmatched junction bases: 6. Per germline, CDR1 SGDLS and CDR2 YYNGEE. CDR3 size: 16 residues. The CDR3 reads CASSSLTSGSTDTQYF. CDR3 coding DNA: TGTGCCAGCAGCTCCCTAACTAGCGGGAGCACAGATACGCAGTATTTT.

This clone is a singleton in its sample. Here the CDR3 DNA reads TGCAGTGCTAGTATCCAGGGTGGGTTCAATGAGCAGTTCTTC. This translates into CSASIQGGFNEQFF. This chain uses TRBV20-1 with TRBJ2-1, with D perhaps matching TRBD1 (5 bases). Trimming pared 3 bases from V and 6 bases from J, leaving 15 bases between. Per the germline V gene, CDR1 is DFQATT and CDR2 is SNEGSKA (reference sequence). The CDR3 covers 14 residues.

V usage is TRBV18 and J usage is TRBJ1-2, with TRBD1 matching over 8 bases. The V segment lost 5 bases and the J segment 4 bases; nucleotides outside the gene matches: 3. This CDR3 region has 13 residues. CDR1 and CDR2 from the germline V gene are KGHSH and LQKENI. CDR3 region: CASSSGGVYGYTF. CDR3 DNA sequence: TGTGCCAGCTCATCAGGGGGCGTCTATGGCTACACCTTC. Supplemented by reference TRBV18 and TRBJ1-2, the full variable domain reads NAGVMQNPRHLVRRRGQEARLRCSPMKGHSHVYWYRQLPEEGLKFMVYLQKENIIDESGMPKERFSAEFPKEGPSILRIQQVVRGDSAAYFCASSSGGVYGYTFGSGTRLTVV.

V and J are TRBV4-3 and TRBJ2-7; 9 bases line up with TRBD1. This CDR3 is built from 17 residues. Germline CDR1 and CDR2: LGHNA and YSLEER. The V segment lost 1 base and the J segment 3 bases; nucleotides outside the gene matches: 10. CDR3 coding DNA: TGCGCCAGCAGCCAAGGGGGTACCGGGGGACAGGGCTACGAGCAGTACTTC. It encodes CASSQGGTGGQGYEQYF.

This rearrangement joins TRBV21-1 to TRBJ2-7; the table's D call TRBD2 went unverified against the DNA. TRBV21-1 is deemed a pseudogene. This CDR3 comprises 15 residues. The DNA of the CDR3 is TGTGCCAGCAGCAAAGTTGACTCCCTGGCGGGCGAGCAGTACTTC. Its protein is CASSKVDSLAGEQYF.

V and J are TRBV4-3 and TRBJ2-3, with 10 bases that match TRBD2. Germline CDR1 LGHNA, CDR2 YSLEER. The CDR3 extends over 15 amino acids. Losses at the gene ends were 2 bases for V and 8 bases for J; bases not matched to a gene: 7. The CDR3 DNA reads TGCGCCAGCAGCCAACCTAGCGGGGGAGTGATTACGCAGTATTTT. This codes for CASSQPSGGVITQYF.

This rearrangement joins TRBV27 to TRBJ1-1; a weak D match, TRBD1 (5 bases). V was shortened by 4 bases and J by 6 bases, with 12 bases between the two germline ends. Per germline, CDR1 MNHEY and CDR2 SMNVEV (reference sequence). This CDR3 spans 13 amino acids. CDR3 loop: CASSSPGHSEAFF. Written as DNA, the CDR3 is TGTGCCAGCAGTTCACCAGGGCATTCTGAAGCTTTCTTT.

The chain has TRBV25-1 and TRBJ1-2; no clear D gene. This CDR3 is built from 13 residues. Germline V CDR1 and CDR2: MGHDK, SYGVNS. Trimming left V 2 bases short and J 8 bases short, with 12 bases between. The CDR3 sequence is CASSEAHIRGYTF. CDR3 nucleotide sequence: TGTGCCAGCAGTGAAGCACACATCCGAGGCTACACCTTC.